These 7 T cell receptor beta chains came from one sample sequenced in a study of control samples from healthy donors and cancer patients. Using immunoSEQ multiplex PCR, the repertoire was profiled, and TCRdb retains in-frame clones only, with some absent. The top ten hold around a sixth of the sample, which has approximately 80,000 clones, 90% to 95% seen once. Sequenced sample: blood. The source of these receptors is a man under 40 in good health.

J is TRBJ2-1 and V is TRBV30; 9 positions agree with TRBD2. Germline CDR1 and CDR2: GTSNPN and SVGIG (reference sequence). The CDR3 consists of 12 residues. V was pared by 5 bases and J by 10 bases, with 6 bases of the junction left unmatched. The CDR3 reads CAWARAGGEQFF. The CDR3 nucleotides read TGTGCCTGGGCGCGTGCGGGAGGGGAGCAGTTCTTC.

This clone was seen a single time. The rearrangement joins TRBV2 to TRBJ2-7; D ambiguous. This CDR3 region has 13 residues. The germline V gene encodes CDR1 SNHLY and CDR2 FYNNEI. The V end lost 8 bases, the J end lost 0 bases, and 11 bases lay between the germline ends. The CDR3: CASDTGRSYEQYF. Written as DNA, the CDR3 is TGTGCCAGCGATACGGGCCGCTCCTACGAGCAGTACTTC.

The chain's CDR3 is CASSLQGAGGYTF. In DNA, the CDR3 is TGTGCCAGCAGCCTTCAGGGGGCAGGGGGCTACACCTTC. The gene calls are TRBV3-1 (or the pseudogene TRBV3-2) and TRBJ1-2, with 8 bases that match TRBD1. This CDR3 region has 13 residues. With 4 bases clipped from V and 8 bases from J, the junction kept 6 bases outside the gene matches. In germline, CDR1 is LGHDT, CDR2 YNNKEL (reference sequence).

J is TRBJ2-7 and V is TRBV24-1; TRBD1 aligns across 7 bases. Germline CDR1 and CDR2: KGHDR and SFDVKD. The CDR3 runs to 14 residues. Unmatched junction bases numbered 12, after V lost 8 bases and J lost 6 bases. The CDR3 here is CATTRQGEISEQYF. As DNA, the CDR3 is TGTGCCACCACCAGACAGGGAGAAATTTCCGAGCAGTACTTC.

CDR3 sequence: CASGFTGNTEAFF. As DNA, the CDR3 is TGTGCCAGCGGGTTTACAGGGAACACTGAAGCTTTCTTT. The rearrangement links TRBV12-3 or TRBV12-4 to TRBJ1-1; TRBD1 might be the D (5 bases). The CDR3 sequence is 13 residues long. V was cut by 8 bases and J by 1 base, with 11 bases left in between.

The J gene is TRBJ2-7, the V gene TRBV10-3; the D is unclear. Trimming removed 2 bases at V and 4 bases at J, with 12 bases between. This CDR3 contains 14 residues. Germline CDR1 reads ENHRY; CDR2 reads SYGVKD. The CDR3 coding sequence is TGTGCCATCAGTGAGCCCCCTCGAGGATACGAGCAGTACTTC. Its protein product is CAISEPPRGYEQYF.

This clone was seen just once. The CDR3 DNA sequence: TGTGCCAGTTCAATGGCGGGGGGAAACACCATATATTTT. Protein product: CASSMAGGNTIYF. The chain carries TRBV19 and TRBJ1-3, with D unclear. The CDR3 runs to 13 residues. The germline V and J ends were trimmed by 8 bases and 4 bases, with 12 bases remaining between them. The germline gives CDR1 LNHDA, CDR2 SQIVND (reference sequence). Using reference TRBV19 and TRBJ1-3 for the parts outside the CDR3, the full variable domain is DGGITQSPKYLFRKEGQNVTLSCEQNLNHDAMYWYRQDPGQGLRLIYYSQIVNDFQKGDIAEGYSVSREKKESFPLTVTSAQKNPTAFYLCASSMAGGNTIYFGEGSWLTVV.